This section outlines one T cell receptor (beta chain) sequence together with its context. The germline CDR1 and CDR2 sequences are LGHNA and YNFKEQ. The CDR3 length is 15 residues. These data originate in a study of CXCR3-negative and CXCR3-positive naive CD8 T cells. With UMI labels, 5' RACE was used to prepare the TRB cDNA libraries. For each CDR3 protein, TCRdb gives one entry from its re-call of the 5' RACE reads, without DNA. This sample's clone table lists some 40,000 distinct CDR3 sequences. Material: memory CD8+ T cells from blood. The TCR was taken from a human donor in good health. Some clones in this sample may be carry-over from other donors' samples. The chain links TRBV4-2 to TRBJ2-1; the TCRdb call, TRBD2, lacks DNA for checking. The CDR3 loop is CASSPRTSGDNEQFF.